These T cell receptor beta chains were read from a single sample in a study of blood T cell repertoires in COVID-19. The data were produced by immunoSEQ multiplex PCR, yet TCRdb's version contains in-frame clones alone and is incomplete. The sample has over 250,000 clones; under 90% are singletons. The source material was PBMCs or T cells enriched from blood (not recorded which). Receptors were obtained from a man aged 25-45 years with acute COVID-19. Each CDR3 is given with its conserved first and last residue. A D gene is named only where the DNA matches it firmly. The size entry is marked missing in some rows and otherwise reads once, few, many or a size class.

clone size: .
J gene: TRBJ2-4
V gene: TRBV7-9
D gene: .
CDR3 DNA: TGTGCCAGCAGCTATACCGGACAAGACAAAAACATTCAGTACTTC
CDR3 protein: CASSYTGQDKNIQYF

clone size: .
J gene: TRBJ2-2
V gene: TRBV28
D gene: .
CDR3 DNA: TGTGCCAGCAGGTGGGGAGGGGGAGCCACCGGGGAGCTGTTTTTT
CDR3 protein: CASRWGGGATGELFF

clone size: .
J gene: TRBJ1-4
V gene: TRBV6-5
D gene: .
CDR3 DNA: TGTGCCAGCATACAGGGCGCCGAGTATGAAAAACTGTTTTTT
CDR3 protein: CASIQGAEYEKLFF

clone size: once
J gene: TRBJ2-1
V gene: TRBV3-1/TRBV3-2
D gene: TRBD2
CDR3 DNA: TGTGCCAGCAGCCAGGGCAGCGGGAGGAACGAGCAGTTCTTC
CDR3 protein: CASSQGSGRNEQFF

clone size: .
J gene: TRBJ2-1
V gene: TRBV13
D gene: TRBD1
CDR3 DNA: TGTGCCAGCAGCCAACAGGGGGCCTCATACAATGAGCAGTTCTTC
CDR3 protein: CASSQQGASYNEQFF

clone size: .
J gene: TRBJ1-4
V gene: TRBV6-5
D gene: .
CDR3 DNA: TGTGCCAGCAGTCGGACAGCAACTAATGAAAAACTGTTTTTT
CDR3 protein: CASSRTATNEKLFF

clone size: .
J gene: TRBJ1-4
V gene: TRBV5-4
D gene: TRBD1
CDR3 DNA: TGTGCCAGCAGCACCGACAGGGGGCTGAATGAAAAACTGTTTTTT
CDR3 protein: CASSTDRGLNEKLFF

clone size: .
J gene: TRBJ1-2
V gene: TRBV28
D gene: TRBD1
CDR3 DNA: TGTGCCAGCAGTTCACTAATGGACAGGGTTTTAGGTGGCTACACCTTC
CDR3 protein: CASSSLMDRVLGGYTF

clone size: .
J gene: TRBJ1-5
V gene: TRBV7-9
D gene: .
CDR3 DNA: TGTGCCAGCAGCTTGGCGGGGGTCAATCAGCCCCAGCATTTT
CDR3 protein: CASSLAGVNQPQHF

clone size: .
J gene: TRBJ2-2
V gene: TRBV7-2
D gene: TRBD2
CDR3 DNA: TGTGCCAGCAGCCGGAATAGCGGGGGAGGCACCGGGGAGCTGTTTTTT
CDR3 protein: CASSRNSGGGTGELFF

clone size: .
J gene: TRBJ2-1
V gene: TRBV19
D gene: TRBD1
CDR3 DNA: TGTGCCAGTAGTTGGGGTGGGACAGGGGTTGGCAATGAGCAGTTCTTC
CDR3 protein: CASSWGGTGVGNEQFF

clone size: .
J gene: TRBJ2-1
V gene: TRBV24-1
D gene: .
CDR3 DNA: TGTGCCACCAGTGATCGACAGCTCTACAATGAGCAGTTCTTC
CDR3 protein: CATSDRQLYNEQFF

clone size: .
J gene: TRBJ1-1
V gene: TRBV2
D gene: .
CDR3 DNA: TGTGCCAGCAGCGTACCTTACGGGGTGCCAACGGGTACTGAAGCTTTCTTT
CDR3 protein: CASSVPYGVPTGTEAFF

clone size: .
J gene: TRBJ1-2
V gene: TRBV28
D gene: .
CDR3 DNA: TGTGCCAGCAGTTTATTGGTAATCCAAACGGACTATGGCTACACCTTC
CDR3 protein: CASSLLVIQTDYGYTF